This T cell receptor (beta chain) comes out of a study of regulatory T cells in long-lasting Graves disease. Turning to the study itself: Over-5-year antithyroid drug use with positive TSH receptor antibodies defined persistent Graves' disease in the study.

Time point defined: persistent/refractory GD, antithyroid drugs over 5 years with positive TRAb. Isolated PBMC RNA provided the starting material for the TCR library. This clonotype was detected ten times or more. The antigen remains undetermined. The study, taken as a whole, reports: TRBV28, TRBJ1-2 and TRBJ2-5 were favored in persistent disease.

Germline V gene lookup returns CDR1 SGHTS and CDR2 YDEGEE. The length of the CDR3 is 13 residues. The V and J ends lost 2 bases and 4 bases respectively, with 6 bases between them. Arm-PCR of CDR3 regions and iRepertoire HTBI primers were the basis on which TCR beta libraries were built. TCRdb fed the multiplex PCR reads into MiXCR, producing one record per CDR3 protein. The sample lists about 290,000 distinct CDR3 sequences, approximately 20% occurring once. Sequencing used peripheral blood mononuclear cells (PBMCs), obtained when the disease was refractory, from a patient treated with antithyroid drugs. The source is a female donor with Graves disease. This chain connects TRBV5-8 to TRBJ2-2; no firm D call. For the CDR3, the DNA is TGTGCCAGCAGCTTCGGCAGCACCGGGGAGCTGTTTTTT. It specifies CASSFGSTGELFF. The whole variable domain, remainder taken from reference TRBV5-8 and TRBJ2-2, is EAGVTQSPTHLIKTRGQQATLRCSPISGHTSVYWYQQALGLGLQFLLWYDEGEERNRGNFPPRFSGRQFPNYSSELNVNALELEDSALYLCASSFGSTGELFFGEGSRLTVL.